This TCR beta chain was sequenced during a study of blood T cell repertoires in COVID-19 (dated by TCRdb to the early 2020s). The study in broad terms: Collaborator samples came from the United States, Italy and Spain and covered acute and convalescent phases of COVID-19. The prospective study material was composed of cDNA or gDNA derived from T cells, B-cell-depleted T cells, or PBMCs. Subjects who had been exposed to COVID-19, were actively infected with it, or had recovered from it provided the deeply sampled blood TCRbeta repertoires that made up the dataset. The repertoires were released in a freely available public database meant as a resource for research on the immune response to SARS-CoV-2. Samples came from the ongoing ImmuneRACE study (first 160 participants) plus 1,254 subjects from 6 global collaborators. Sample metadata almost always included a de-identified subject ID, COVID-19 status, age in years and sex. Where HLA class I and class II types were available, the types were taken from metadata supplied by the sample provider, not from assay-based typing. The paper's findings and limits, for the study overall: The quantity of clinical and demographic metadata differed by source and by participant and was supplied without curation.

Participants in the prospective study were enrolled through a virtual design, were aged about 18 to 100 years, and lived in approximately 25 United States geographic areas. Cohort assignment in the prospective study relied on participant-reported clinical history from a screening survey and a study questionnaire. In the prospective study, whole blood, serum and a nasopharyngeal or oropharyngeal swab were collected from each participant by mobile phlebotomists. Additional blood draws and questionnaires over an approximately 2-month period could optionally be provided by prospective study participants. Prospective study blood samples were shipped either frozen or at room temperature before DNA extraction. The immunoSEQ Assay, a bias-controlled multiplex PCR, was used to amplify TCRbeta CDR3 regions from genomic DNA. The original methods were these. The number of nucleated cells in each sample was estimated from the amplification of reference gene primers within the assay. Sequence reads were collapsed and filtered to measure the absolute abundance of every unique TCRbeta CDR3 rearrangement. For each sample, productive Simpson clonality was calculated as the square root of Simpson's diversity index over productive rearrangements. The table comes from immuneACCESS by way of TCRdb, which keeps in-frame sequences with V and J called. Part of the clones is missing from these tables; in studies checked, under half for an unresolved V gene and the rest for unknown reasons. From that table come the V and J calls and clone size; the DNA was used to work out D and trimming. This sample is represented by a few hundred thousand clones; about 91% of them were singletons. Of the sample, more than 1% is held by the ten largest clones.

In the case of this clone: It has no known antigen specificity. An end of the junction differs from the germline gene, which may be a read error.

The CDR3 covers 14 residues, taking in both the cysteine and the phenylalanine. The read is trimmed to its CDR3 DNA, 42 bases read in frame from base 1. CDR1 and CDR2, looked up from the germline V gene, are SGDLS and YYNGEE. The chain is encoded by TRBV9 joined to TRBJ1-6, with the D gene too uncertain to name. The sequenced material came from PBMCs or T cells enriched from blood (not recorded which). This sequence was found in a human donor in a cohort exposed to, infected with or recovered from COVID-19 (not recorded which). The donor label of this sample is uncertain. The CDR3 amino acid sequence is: CASSGPSYNSPLHF. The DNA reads TGTGCCAGCAGCGGCCCATCCTACAATTCACCCCTCCACTTT.